This entry lists 18 T cell receptor beta chains sequenced from one sample in a study of regulatory T cells in long-lasting Graves disease. iRepertoire HTBI primers and Arm-PCR of CDR3 regions built TCR beta libraries. TCRdb analysed the multiplex PCR reads with MiXCR anew, one entry per CDR3 protein. This sample has hundreds of thousands of distinct CDR3 sequences, with around 21% found just once. Time point noted: persistent/refractory GD, antithyroid drugs over 5 years with positive TRAb. PBMC RNA was the source of the TCR library. Specimen: peripheral blood mononuclear cells (PBMCs), collected when the disease was refractory, from a patient treated with antithyroid drugs. The receptors derive from a female donor with Graves disease.

DNA for the CDR3: TGTGCCAGCAGTTCTCGGACAGGGAATTCACCCCTCCACTTT. Residues: CASSSRTGNSPLHF. The chain links TRBV6-2 or TRBV6-3 to TRBJ1-6, with 8 bases that match TRBD1. The CDR3 length is 14 residues. Germline V gives CDR1 MNHEY, CDR2 SVGEGT. V lost 4 bases and J lost 7; bases outside the gene matches: 3.

At least ten counts were recorded for this clonotype. Written as DNA, the CDR3 is TGTGCCAGCAGTTCCCAGACAGGGATTGAGGAGACCCAGTACTTC. Amino acid sequence: CASSSQTGIEETQYF. The chain links TRBV28 to TRBJ2-5; 7 bases line up with TRBD1. This CDR3 contains 15 residues. The trim removed 4 bases at V and 5 bases at J, leaving 10 bases unmatched. Germline CDR1 MDHEN, CDR2 SYDVKM.

This sequence joins TRBV6-1 and TRBJ2-5; 9 bases fit TRBD2. CDR1 MNHNS and CDR2 SASEGT come from the germline V gene. CDR3 length: 16 residues. Germline trimming cut 8 bases from V and 2 bases from J; bases unmatched to any gene: 12. The CDR3 region is CASRDLLAGSQETQYF. The CDR3 nucleotides are TGTGCCAGCCGAGATCTACTAGCGGGTTCACAAGAGACCCAGTACTTC.

There are many counts of this clonotype. The genes are TRBV2 and TRBJ1-6, with 7 bases lining up with TRBD1. The CDR3 loop spans 16 amino acids. The germline V gene has CDR1 SNHLY and CDR2 FYNNEI. With V trimmed by 4 bases and J by 10 bases, 13 bases remained unmatched. The CDR3 spells CASSAGTEAYASPLHF. The DNA of the CDR3 is TGTGCCAGCAGTGCCGGGACAGAGGCGTATGCATCACCCCTCCACTTT. The full variable domain, its missing parts supplied by reference TRBV2 and TRBJ1-6, is EPEVTQTPSHQVTQMGQEVILRCVPISNHLYFYWYRQILGQKVEFLVSFYNNEISEKSEIFDDQFSVERPDGSNFTLKIRSTKLEDSAMYFCASSAGTEAYASPLHFGNGTRLTVT.

The gene calls are TRBV12-3 or TRBV12-4 and TRBJ2-2; tentative D call: TRBD1 (6 bases). Trimming removed 5 bases at V and 6 bases at J, with 10 bases between. There are 13 residues in the CDR3. CDR3 amino acids: CASSQQGSGELFF. DNA for the CDR3: TGTGCCAGCAGTCAACAGGGATCCGGGGAGCTGTTTTTT.

The sample holds many counts of this clonotype. The chain is built from TRBV5-6 and TRBJ2-5; D remains ambiguous. Per the germline V gene, CDR1 is SGHDT and CDR2 is YYEEEE. This CDR3 comprises 14 residues. The V gene lost 4 bases and the J gene lost 7 bases, with 17 bases spanning the gap. This CDR3 reads CASSLGTGYGTQYF. The CDR3 coding sequence is TGTGCCAGCAGCCTTGGTACCGGTTATGGGACCCAGTACTTC. The full variable domain, its missing parts supplied by reference TRBV5-6 and TRBJ2-5, is DAGVTQSPTHLIKTRGQQVTLRCSPKSGHDTVSWYQQALGQGPQFIFQYYEEEERQRGNFPDRFSGHQFPNYSSELNVNALLLGDSALYLCASSLGTGYGTQYFGPGTRLLVL.

This clonotype was seen many times. V usage is TRBV30 and J usage is TRBJ1-5, with TRBD1 identical over 7 bases. The V and J ends lost 4 bases and 2 bases, in that order; junction bases with no gene match: 8. Germline V gene sequence: CDR1 GTSNPN, CDR2 SVGIG (reference sequence). The CDR3 runs 15 residues. The CDR3 reads CAWTRQGFGNQPQHF. For the CDR3, the DNA is TGTGCCTGGACAAGACAGGGATTCGGCAATCAGCCCCAGCATTTT.

In its sample, this clonotype was seen a few times. This chain uses TRBV2 with TRBJ2-5; 11 nucleotides match TRBD2. This CDR3 has 20 amino acids. With V trimmed by 5 bases and J by 5 bases, 22 bases remained unmatched. CDR1 is SNHLY and CDR2 is FYNNEI in the germline V gene. This CDR3 is CASSLNFPGLAVNGVETQYF. The CDR3 nucleotides are TGTGCCAGCAGTTTAAATTTTCCGGGACTAGCGGTTAATGGGGTGGAGACCCAGTACTTC.

This clonotype showed up just a few times. The CDR3 reads CASSSGLAGLEQYF. CDR3 bases: TGTGCCAGCAGCTCGGGACTAGCGGGACTCGAGCAGTACTTC. This chain joins TRBV7-8 and TRBJ2-7, with 13 bases lining up with TRBD2. The CDR3 is 14 residues long. Trimming at V came to 4 bases and at J to 6 bases, leaving 3 bases not matched to a gene. The germline gives CDR1 SGHVS, CDR2 FQNEAQ.

The CDR3 loop reads CASSFRGVMAYEQYF. CDR3 DNA sequence: TGTGCCAGCAGCTTTCGGGGAGTGATGGCCTACGAGCAGTACTTC. The V gene is TRBV5-8, the J gene TRBJ2-7; possibly TRBD2 for D (5 bases). Trimming cost V 2 bases and J 2 bases, with 14 bases left between them. This CDR3 contains 15 residues. CDR1 is SGHTS and CDR2 is YDEGEE in the germline V gene.

This clonotype was counted ten times or more. This sequence joins TRBV20-1 and TRBJ1-1; D is uncertain. Trimming cost V 0 bases and J 4 bases, with 6 bases left between them. This CDR3 spans 12 amino acids. From germline, CDR1 is DFQATT and CDR2 SNEGSKA (reference sequence). CDR3 loop: CSARDYSTEAFF. The CDR3 DNA follows: TGCAGTGCTAGAGATTACAGCACTGAAGCTTTCTTT.

The gene calls are TRBV20-1 and TRBJ1-5, with a weak D call TRBD1 (5 bases). From germline, CDR1 is DFQATT and CDR2 SNEGSKA (reference sequence). Trimming cost V 1 base and J 0 bases, with 10 bases left between them. This CDR3 is built from 15 residues. CDR3 bases: TGCAGTGCTAGAGTTGGGGGAGGTAGCAATCAGCCCCAGCATTTT. This encodes CSARVGGGSNQPQHF.

This rearrangement joins TRBV6-5 to TRBJ1-2; tentatively, D is TRBD1 (6 bases). The V gene's germline CDR1 is MNHEY and CDR2 SVGAGI. This CDR3 spans 12 amino acids. V was shortened by 2 bases and J by 13 bases, with 14 bases between the two germline ends. The CDR3 region is CASSYTNRALTF. The DNA for the CDR3 is TGTGCCAGCAGTTACACAAACAGGGCCCTCACCTTC.

The chain combines TRBV4-3 with TRBJ1-2; D is perhaps TRBD1 (5 bases). V gave up 2 bases and J gave up 1 base, with 8 bases separating them. The germline CDR1 and CDR2 sequences are LGHNA and YSLEER. This CDR3 region has 14 residues. The CDR3 is CASSQQGFNYGYTF. The CDR3 nucleotides read TGCGCCAGCAGCCAACAGGGCTTTAACTATGGCTACACCTTC.

This clonotype came up many times. The rearrangement uses TRBV11-3 and TRBJ2-1, with a possible D match to TRBD2 (7 bases). The CDR3 is made up of 14 amino acids. Germline V CDR1 and CDR2: SGHNT, YENEEA. Trimming shortened V by 5 bases and J by 5 bases, and 13 bases separated the two germline ends. CDR3 protein: CASSIRGGDNEQFF. The CDR3 DNA reads as TGTGCCAGCAGCATCCGAGGGGGGGACAATGAGCAGTTCTTC. Full variable domain (outside the CDR3, taken from reference TRBV11-3 and TRBJ2-1): EAGVVQSPRYKIIEKKQPVAFWCNPISGHNTLYWYLQNLGQGPELLIRYENEEAVDDSQLPKDRFSAERLKGVDSTLKIQPAELGDSAVYLCASSIRGGDNEQFFGPGTRLTVL.

This clonotype was seen many times. This chain links TRBV29-1 with TRBJ2-7; 12 nucleotides agree with TRBD1. CDR1 SQVTM and CDR2 ANQGSEA come from the germline V gene. V lost 5 bases and J lost 6; bases outside the gene matches: 5. The CDR3 sequence is 13 residues long. The CDR3 loop is CSVRSGQGAEQYF. Here the CDR3 DNA reads TGCAGCGTTCGTTCGGGACAGGGGGCCGAGCAGTACTTC.

The rearrangement links TRBV28 to TRBJ2-5; D possibly corresponds to TRBD2 (5 bases). CDR1 and CDR2 (germline): MDHEN, SYDVKM. The CDR3 consists of 14 residues. V dropped 6 bases and J dropped 2 bases, with 13 bases sitting between them. CDR3 sequence: CASRFRGPQETQYF. CDR3 sequence (DNA): TGTGCCAGCAGGTTCCGGGGTCCTCAAGAGACCCAGTACTTC.

This clonotype was counted between two and nine times. An end of the junction does not agree with germline; a read error may underlie this. The chain joins TRBV7-7 to TRBJ2-7, with TRBD1 matching over 8 bases. This CDR3 is built from 13 residues. Germline V gene sequence: CDR1 SSHAT, CDR2 FNYEAQ (reference sequence). The CDR3 DNA is TGTGCTAGCAGTCGGGACAGGTTAAGCGAGCAGTACTTC. Translation gives CASSRDRLSEQYF.